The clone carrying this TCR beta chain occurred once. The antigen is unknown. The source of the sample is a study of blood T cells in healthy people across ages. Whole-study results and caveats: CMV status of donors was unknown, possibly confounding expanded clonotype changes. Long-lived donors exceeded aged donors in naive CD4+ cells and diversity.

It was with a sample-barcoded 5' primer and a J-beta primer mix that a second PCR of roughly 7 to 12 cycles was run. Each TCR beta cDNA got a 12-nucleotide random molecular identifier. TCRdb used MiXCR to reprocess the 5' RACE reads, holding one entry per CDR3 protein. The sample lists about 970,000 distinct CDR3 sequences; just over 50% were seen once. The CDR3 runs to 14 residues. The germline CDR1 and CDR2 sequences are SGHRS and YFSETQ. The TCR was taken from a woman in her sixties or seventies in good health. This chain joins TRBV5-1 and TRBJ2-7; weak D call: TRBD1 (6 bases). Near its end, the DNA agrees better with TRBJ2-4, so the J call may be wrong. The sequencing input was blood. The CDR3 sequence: CASSGPEDRNIQYF. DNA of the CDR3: TGCGCCAGCAGCGGGCCAGAGGACAGAAACATTCAGTACTTC.